The next 29 T cell receptor beta chains were all read from a single sample in a study of cytomegalovirus exposure and HLA in healthy donors. The primer mix had 60 Vbeta and 13 Jbeta primers. Sequenced by immunoSEQ multiplex PCR; TCRdb stores in-frame clones only, minus some. The sample carries 100,000 to 120,000 clones, 80% to 85% recorded once. The sequencing sample was made of PBMCs. These receptors all stem from a woman aged 55-70 years in good health and CMV-seropositive.

This rearrangement joins TRBV27 to TRBJ1-2, with no clear D. V lost 6 bases to trimming and J lost 2 bases, with 13 bases between them. Germline V lookup: CDR1 MNHEY, CDR2 SMNVEV (reference sequence). The CDR3 is 14 amino acids. This CDR3 is CASRFRGSNYGYTF. In DNA, the CDR3 is TGTGCCAGCAGGTTCCGAGGCTCAAACTATGGCTACACCTTC.

The V gene is TRBV28, the J gene TRBJ2-3; 10 nucleotides match TRBD2. J lost 4 bases, V lost 3 bases, and 7 bases had no gene match. The CDR3 extends over 16 amino acids. CDR1 MDHEN and CDR2 SYDVKM come from the germline V gene. The CDR3 reads CASSFSSGSLADTQYF. DNA for the CDR3: TGTGCCAGCAGTTTTTCTAGCGGGAGTCTCGCAGATACGCAGTATTTT.

A few counts support this clone. The chain uses TRBV30 and TRBJ2-1; maybe TRBD2 (6 bases). Germline-derived CDR1 and CDR2 are GTSNPN and SVGIG (reference sequence). V was pared by 4 bases and J by 6 bases, with 13 bases between. The CDR3 extends over 13 amino acids. CDR3 protein: CAWNRISGNEQFF. Written as DNA, the CDR3 is TGTGCCTGGAACCGTATTAGCGGCAATGAGCAGTTCTTC.

Worth noting for this clone: The same CDR3 arises from other DNA sequences in this sample as well. V is TRBV28 and J is TRBJ2-1, with D perhaps TRBD2 (6 bases). CDR1 and CDR2 from the germline V gene are MDHEN and SYDVKM. This CDR3 has 16 residues. V was pared by 0 bases and J by 0 bases, with 9 bases between. The CDR3 DNA is TGTGCCAGCAGTTTATGGCGGGGCAGCTCCTACAATGAGCAGTTCTTC. As protein: CASSLWRGSSYNEQFF.

The genes are TRBV27 and TRBJ2-1; the match to TRBD2 covers 11 bases. The CDR3 is 16 residues long. Germline trimming cut 4 bases from V and 10 bases from J; bases unmatched to any gene: 12. Looked up from germline, CDR1 is MNHEY and CDR2 is SMNVEV (reference sequence). In DNA form, the CDR3 reads TGTGCCAGCAGTTCCCTGGGAACTAGCGGGAGTGGGGAGCAGTTCTTC. This gives the protein CASSSLGTSGSGEQFF.

This chain connects TRBV19 to TRBJ2-7; 10 nucleotides align to TRBD1. J was trimmed by 2 bases and V by 7 bases; bases with no gene match: 8. Germline CDR1 is LNHDA and CDR2 is SQIVND (reference sequence). CDR3 length: 15 residues. The CDR3 here is CASTLTGTGAYEQYF. DNA for the CDR3: TGTGCCAGTACTCTGACCGGGACAGGGGCCTACGAGCAGTACTTC.

The chain has TRBV28 and TRBJ1-5; D is unresolved. V lost 4 bases and J 2 bases, leaving 15 bases between the germline ends. Germline V CDR1 and CDR2: MDHEN, SYDVKM. The length of the CDR3 is 16 residues. CDR3 sequence: CASSWILNAGNQPQHF. The CDR3 DNA is TGTGCCAGCAGTTGGATCCTAAACGCGGGCAATCAGCCCCAGCATTTT.

The genes are TRBV28 and TRBJ2-1; D not certain. CDR1 is MDHEN and CDR2 is SYDVKM in the germline V gene. Trimming took 2 bases from V and 4 from J, leaving 9 bases between them. CDR3 length: 14 residues. The CDR3 is CASSLGAEYNEQFF. CDR3 DNA: TGTGCCAGCAGTTTAGGTGCGGAATACAATGAGCAGTTCTTC. The complete variable domain, with remaining parts taken from reference TRBV28 and TRBJ2-1, reads DVKVTQSSRYLVKRTGEKVFLECVQDMDHENMFWYRQDPGLGLRLIYFSYDVKMKEKGDIPEGYSVSREKKERFSLILESASTNQTSMYLCASSLGAEYNEQFFGPGTRLTVL.

The chain couples TRBV29-1 to TRBJ2-7; D is perhaps TRBD1 (5 bases). This CDR3 has 12 amino acids. Trimming shortened V by 3 bases and J by 5 bases, and 11 bases separated the two germline ends. Germline CDR1 is SQVTM and CDR2 is ANQGSEA. Here the CDR3 reads CSVEGSGNEQYF. The CDR3 DNA reads TGCAGCGTTGAGGGGTCAGGGAACGAGCAGTACTTC.

The rearrangement links TRBV28 to TRBJ2-7, with 9 positions matching TRBD2. V lost 3 bases and J lost 1; bases outside the gene matches: 1. The CDR3 spans 14 residues. Germline assignment: CDR1 MDHEN and CDR2 SYDVKM. CDR3 nucleotide sequence: TGTGCCAGCAGTTTGACTAGCGGTTCCTACGAGCAGTACTTC. Residues: CASSLTSGSYEQYF.

The chain links TRBV18 to TRBJ2-1, with a possible D match to TRBD1 (5 bases). The CDR3 is 14 residues long. From germline, CDR1 is KGHSH and CDR2 LQKENI. V was shortened by 1 base and J by 9 bases, with 13 bases between the two germline ends. CDR3 DNA: TGTGCCAGCTCACCACTTCAGGGTGCGAGTGAGCAGTTCTTC. Translation: CASSPLQGASEQFF.

The rearrangement links TRBV2 to TRBJ2-2; 7 bases line up with TRBD2. This CDR3 is 14 amino acids long. V gave up 8 bases and J gave up 0 bases; unmatched junction bases: 3. Germline values: CDR1 SNHLY, CDR2 FYNNEI. CDR3 sequence reads: CASRLASNTGELFF. Written as DNA, the CDR3 is TGTGCCAGCCGACTAGCTTCGAACACCGGGGAGCTGTTTTTT.

The chain has TRBV5-1 and TRBJ2-3; D may be TRBD2 (5 bases). This CDR3 is 13 amino acids long. Per germline, CDR1 SGHRS and CDR2 YFSETQ. V was pared by 2 bases and J by 3 bases, with 7 bases between. For the CDR3, the DNA is TGCGCCAGCAGCTTCGGGGAAACAGATACGCAGTATTTT. Encoded protein: CASSFGETDTQYF.

This clone was picked up a small number of times. The V and J genes are TRBV6-1 and TRBJ1-1, with D perhaps matching TRBD1 (6 bases). There are 13 residues in the CDR3. Germline assignment: CDR1 MNHNS and CDR2 SASEGT. Trimming removed 8 bases from V and 1 base from J, with 11 bases in between. CDR3 sequence (DNA): TGTGCCAGCTGGACAGCCCAGAACACTGAAGCTTTCTTT. It specifies CASWTAQNTEAFF.

J is TRBJ1-6 and V is TRBV5-1, with 8 bases aligning to TRBD1. CDR3 length: 15 residues. Germline CDR1 SGHRS, CDR2 YFSETQ. The V and J ends lost 3 bases and 6 bases, in that order; junction bases with no gene match: 5. This chain's CDR3 is CASSSGQGGNSPLHF. DNA of the CDR3: TGCGCCAGCAGCTCCGGACAGGGTGGTAATTCACCCCTCCACTTT. Based on the CDR3 plus reference TRBV5-1 and TRBJ1-6, the full variable domain is KAGVTQTPRYLIKTRGQQVTLSCSPISGHRSVSWYQQTPGQGLQFLFEYFSETQRNKGNFPGRFSGRQFSNSRSEMNVSTLELGDSALYLCASSSGQGGNSPLHFGNGTRLTVT.

J is TRBJ2-1 and V is TRBV15; the match to TRBD2 covers 12 bases. The V gene's germline CDR1 is LNHNV and CDR2 YYDKDF (reference sequence). Trimming removed 4 bases from V and 6 bases from J; junction bases left unmatched: 4. This CDR3 is 15 amino acids long. CDR3 DNA sequence: TGTGCCACCAGCAAACCGACTAGCGGGAGCAATGAGCAGTTCTTC. Residues: CATSKPTSGSNEQFF.

The rearrangement uses TRBV20-1 and TRBJ2-7, with D tentatively TRBD2 (5 bases). The CDR3 consists of 11 residues. CDR1 DFQATT and CDR2 SNEGSKA come from the germline V gene (reference sequence). V dropped 6 bases and J dropped 5 bases, with 11 bases sitting between them. The CDR3 loop is CSASGVDEQYF. As DNA, the CDR3 is TGCAGTGCCTCCGGGGTGGACGAGCAGTACTTC.

This clone was observed once. The chain uses TRBV27 and TRBJ2-7; TRBD2 is a possible D gene (5 bases). Germline V gene data show CDR1 as MNHEY and CDR2 as SMNVEV (reference sequence). The V end lost 3 bases, the J end lost 1 base, and 13 bases lay between the germline ends. This CDR3 comprises 15 residues. The CDR3 loop reads CASSLGWESSYEQYF. CDR3 in DNA: TGTGCCAGCAGTTTGGGGTGGGAGTCGTCCTACGAGCAGTACTTC.

The CDR3 nucleotides are TGCGCCAGCAGTTTGGACAGCACCGGGGAGCTGTTTTTT. It specifies CASSLDSTGELFF. This chain uses TRBV10-1 with TRBJ2-2; possibly TRBD1 for D (6 bases). Between the trimmed V and J ends, which lost 5 bases and 4 bases, there was a span of 8 bases. CDR3 length equals 13 residues. Germline values: CDR1 WNHNN, CDR2 SYGVQD (reference sequence).

The chain links TRBV29-1 to TRBJ2-5; 8 nucleotides agree with TRBD1. In germline, CDR1 is SQVTM, CDR2 ANQGSEA. With 2 bases clipped from V and 3 bases from J, the junction kept 2 bases outside the gene matches. This CDR3 spans 13 amino acids. CDR3 nucleotides: TGCAGCGTTGAACTGGACAGGGAAGAGACCCAGTACTTC. Its translation: CSVELDREETQYF. Looking up the rest from reference TRBV29-1 and TRBJ2-5 gives the full variable domain: SAVISQKPSRDICQRGTSLTIQCQVDSQVTMMFWYRQQPGQSLTLIATANQGSEATYESGFVIDKFPISRPNLTFSTLTVSNMSPEDSSIYLCSVELDREETQYFGPGTRLLVL.

This clone appeared a single time. One junction end disagrees with the germline gene, perhaps due to a read error. The V call is TRBV28, the J call TRBJ2-7, with a possible D match to TRBD2 (6 bases). The CDR3 length is 17 residues. The germline V gene encodes CDR1 MDHEN and CDR2 SYDVKM. The CDR3 region has the DNA TGTGCCAGCAGTCGACTTTTAGGAGGGCCACCCCTCGAAGAGCAGTACTTT. Translation: CASSRLLGGPPLEEQYF.

CDR3 amino acids: CASSPNPASGRSGHEQFF. CDR3 nucleotide sequence: TGCGCCAGCAGTCCCAACCCAGCCTCCGGGAGGTCTGGGCATGAGCAGTTCTTC. The chain links TRBV23-1 to TRBJ2-1; 7 positions match TRBD2. TRBV23-1 carries the ORF label, with uncertain function. V shed 4 bases, J shed 8 bases, and the junction held 20 bases outside the gene matches. The CDR3 spans 18 residues.

Comments on this clone: Mismatch with germline at one junction end may stem from a read error. This chain joins TRBV2 and TRBJ2-7; D might be TRBD1 (6 bases). The CDR3 sequence is 15 residues long. Germline loops: CDR1 SNHLY, CDR2 FYNNEI. The CDR3 loop is CASREGTGYSYEQYF. The DNA for the CDR3 is TGTGCCAGCAGGGAAGGAACAGGGTACTCCTACGAGCAGTACTTC.

This clone was counted between two and nine times. J is TRBJ2-7 and V is TRBV4-1, with 8 bases identical to TRBD2. Germline loops: CDR1 MGHRA, CDR2 YSYEKL. This CDR3 is built from 18 residues. V dropped 0 bases and J dropped 0; count of bases not matched to a gene: 10. The CDR3 loop is CASSQDPLRSGSSYEQYF. The CDR3, as DNA: TGCGCCAGCAGCCAAGACCCCCTACGAAGCGGGAGCTCCTACGAGCAGTACTTC.

The chain joins TRBV4-2 to TRBJ2-7, with D perhaps TRBD1 (6 bases). Germline V lookup: CDR1 LGHNA, CDR2 YNFKEQ. The CDR3 has 15 amino acids. V shed 6 bases and J shed 3 bases, with 18 bases lying between them. The CDR3 spells CASRAWGQGLYEQYF. DNA of the CDR3: TGTGCCAGCAGAGCATGGGGGCAGGGTCTCTACGAGCAGTACTTC.

The gene calls are TRBV4-2 and TRBJ2-2, with 8 nucleotides matching TRBD1. V dropped 1 base and J dropped 0; count of bases not matched to a gene: 7. CDR1 is LGHNA, CDR2 YNFKEQ, per germline. This CDR3 has 18 amino acids. CDR3 nucleotide sequence: TGTGCCAGCAGCCAAGTACAGGGGGGCCCCCCGAACACCGGGGAGCTGTTTTTT. Amino acid sequence: CASSQVQGGPPNTGELFF.

The chain links TRBV5-4 to TRBJ2-5, with 10 bases matching TRBD2. The DNA matches TRBJ2-7 better at its end, which makes the J call doubtful. Germline V CDR1 and CDR2: SGHNT, YYREEE (reference sequence). The CDR3 covers 14 residues. The CDR3 spells CASSPLAGGYEQYF. The CDR3 bases are TGTGCCAGCAGCCCCTTAGCGGGAGGCTACGAGCAGTACTTC.

V gene TRBV6-5 combines with J gene TRBJ2-1; TRBD1 might be the D (6 bases). The V gene's germline CDR1 is MNHEY and CDR2 SVGAGI. Trimming cost V 5 bases and J 0 bases, with 11 bases left between them. The CDR3 runs 15 residues. DNA of the CDR3: TGTGCCAGCAGTACACAGGGAAGCTCCTACAATGAGCAGTTCTTC. Its protein product is CASSTQGSSYNEQFF.

This chain joins TRBV28 and TRBJ1-3, with D hard to call. Germline CDR1 MDHEN, CDR2 SYDVKM. This CDR3 has 14 residues. Between the trimmed V and J ends, which lost 8 bases and 3 bases, there was a span of 14 bases. CDR3 DNA sequence: TGTGCCAGCCAGCGGCTCGATAGTGGAAACACCATATATTTT. Its translation is CASQRLDSGNTIYF.